What follows are 10 T cell receptor beta chains derived from one specimen sequenced in a study of beta chain features in type 1 diabetes. All of the isolated RNA was reverse transcribed, so expressed TCRB transcripts were sequenced. TCRdb keeps only in-frame clones here, not all; method: immunoSEQ multiplex PCR. The sample holds about 400,000 clones, over 9.5% seen once. The sample taken for sequencing was naive CD4+ T cells from blood. The origin of the receptors is a man between 18 and 35 years old in good health.

The sample holds a few counts of this clone. The chain uses TRBV7-2 and TRBJ2-7, with 8 bases fitting TRBD1. This CDR3 contains 13 residues. Germline loops: CDR1 SGHTA, CDR2 FQGNSA. V trimming: 5 bases; J trimming: 7 bases; junction bases outside the gene matches: 7. The CDR3, as DNA: TGTGCCAGCAGCACTCAGGGGGCTCGGGAGCAGTACTTC. Its protein product is CASSTQGAREQYF.

This clone has a handful of counts. This same CDR3 is encoded by further DNA sequences in the sample. The chain carries TRBV5-1 and TRBJ2-5; D not certain. CDR3 length equals 13 residues. V lost 2 bases, J lost 1 base, and 6 bases lay in between. Germline V gene data show CDR1 as SGHRS and CDR2 as YFSETQ. The CDR3 spells CASSFGLQETQYF. The CDR3 coding sequence is TGCGCCAGCAGCTTTGGCCTCCAAGAGACCCAGTACTTC. The entire variable domain, with the rest obtained from reference TRBV5-1 and TRBJ2-5, is as follows: KAGVTQTPRYLIKTRGQQVTLSCSPISGHRSVSWYQQTPGQGLQFLFEYFSETQRNKGNFPGRFSGRQFSNSRSEMNVSTLELGDSALYLCASSFGLQETQYFGPGTRLLVL.

This clone has a handful of counts. V gene TRBV9 combines with J gene TRBJ2-5; D is possibly TRBD1 (5 bases). Looked up from germline, CDR1 is SGDLS and CDR2 is YYNGEE. This CDR3 is 17 amino acids long. V was pared by 0 bases and J by 2 bases, with 17 bases between. The CDR3 loop is CASSVGATAQTQETQYF. DNA for the CDR3: TGTGCCAGCAGCGTAGGGGCGACAGCCCAAACACAAGAGACCCAGTACTTC.

This clone has more than one count but fewer than ten. This sequence joins TRBV29-1 and TRBJ2-4; 7 bases align to TRBD1. The CDR3 is made up of 13 amino acids. V dropped 7 bases and J dropped 7; count of bases not matched to a gene: 10. Germline V CDR1 and CDR2: SQVTM, ANQGSEA. The CDR3 protein is CSGTGPNRNIQYF. CDR3 DNA: TGCAGCGGGACAGGACCAAATCGGAACATTCAGTACTTC.

The rearrangement links TRBV6-5 to TRBJ2-1, with a weak D call TRBD2 (5 bases). The germline V gene encodes CDR1 MNHEY and CDR2 SVGAGI. The CDR3 is 13 residues long. V shed 3 bases and J shed 6 bases, with 9 bases lying between them. CDR3 nucleotide sequence: TGTGCCAGCAGTTATCGAGGGTCCAATGAGCAGTTCTTC. This encodes CASSYRGSNEQFF.

The chain is built from TRBV7-2 and TRBJ2-7; weak D call: TRBD1 (6 bases). V was clipped by 5 bases and J by 4 bases, with 18 bases between them. This CDR3 is 15 amino acids long. Germline V gene sequence: CDR1 SGHTA, CDR2 FQGNSA. The CDR3 loop is CASSPNSGAQYEQYF. Written as DNA, the CDR3 is TGTGCCAGCAGCCCTAACTCAGGGGCCCAATACGAGCAGTACTTC.

This clone was detected only a few times. The V gene is TRBV2, the J gene TRBJ2-5, with 9 nucleotides matching TRBD1. This CDR3 is built from 15 residues. Per germline, CDR1 SNHLY and CDR2 FYNNEI. V was pared by 4 bases and J by 3 bases, with 6 bases of the junction left unmatched. The CDR3 is CASSVTGTGKETQYF. The DNA for the CDR3 is TGTGCCAGCAGTGTTACGGGGACAGGGAAAGAGACCCAGTACTTC. Full variable domain (remainder filled in from reference TRBV2 and TRBJ2-5): EPEVTQTPSHQVTQMGQEVILRCVPISNHLYFYWYRQILGQKVEFLVSFYNNEISEKSEIFDDQFSVERPDGSNFTLKIRSTKLEDSAMYFCASSVTGTGKETQYFGPGTRLLVL.

This clone was picked up a small number of times. The chain employs TRBV7-2 and TRBJ1-1; D unresolved. Deletions cut 1 base from V and 1 base from J, with 10 bases between. The CDR3 sequence is 15 residues long. Germline assignment: CDR1 SGHTA and CDR2 FQGNSA. CDR3 coding DNA: TGTGCCAGCAGCTTAGGTCGCAGACAGAACACTGAAGCTTTCTTT. Translation gives CASSLGRRQNTEAFF. The whole variable domain, filled in from reference TRBV7-2 and TRBJ1-1, reads GAGVSQSPSNKVTEKGKDVELRCDPISGHTALYWYRQSLGQGLEFLIYFQGNSAPDKSGLPSDRFSAERTGGSVSTLTIQRTQQEDSAVYLCASSLGRRQNTEAFFGQGTRLTVV.

This clone was counted between two and nine times. This sequence joins TRBV7-2 and TRBJ2-2, with a weak D call TRBD2 (7 bases). This CDR3 is 16 amino acids long. Germline CDR1 and CDR2: SGHTA and FQGNSA. V lost 5 bases, J lost 2 bases, and 15 bases lay in between. This CDR3 reads CASSPDAGANTGELFF. In DNA, the CDR3 is TGTGCCAGCAGCCCGGACGCGGGGGCAAACACCGGGGAGCTGTTTTTT.

The rearrangement links TRBV11-2 to TRBJ1-1; D is uncertain. CDR3 length: 14 residues. CDR1 and CDR2 from the germline V gene are SGHAT and FQNNGV. Trimming cost V 5 bases and J 4 bases, with 14 bases left between them. The chain's CDR3 is CASSPWALGTEAFF. CDR3 bases: TGTGCCAGCAGCCCGTGGGCCCTGGGCACTGAAGCTTTCTTT.